These T cell receptor beta chains were read from a single sample in a study of T cell repertoires in cytomegalovirus infection. TCRdb analysed the reads with MiXCR anew, one entry per CDR3 protein. The sample contains nearly 650,000 distinct CDR3 sequences, approximately 25% of which appear only once. Specimen: CD8+ T cells from PBMCs. These receptors were collected from a human donor in good health (CMV status not recorded). Some clones in this sample may be carry-over from other donors' samples. The CDR3 runs from the conserved cysteine through the conserved F or W. A D gene is named only where the DNA matches it firmly. Not all rows give a size; the values are once, few, many and, for expanded clones, a class.

CDR3 length	clone size	V gene	D gene	J gene	CDR3 DNA	CDR3 protein
15	.	TRBV5-1	TRBD1	TRBJ2-2	TGCGCCAGCAGCCAGGGACAGGGGAACACCGGGGAGCTGTTTTTT	CASSQGQGNTGELFF
15	few	TRBV20-1	TRBD1	TRBJ2-3	TGCAGTGCTACCCCCCAGACAGGGGGCATGGATACGCAGTATTTT	CSATPQTGGMDTQYF
13	many	TRBV27	.	TRBJ1-1	TGTGCCAGCAGTTTATGGGCAGCGAGTGAAGCTTTCTTT	CASSLWAASEAFF
13	.	TRBV12-3/TRBV12-4	.	TRBJ2-7	TGTGCCAGCAGTTTACAGGCTACCTACGAGCAGTACTTC	CASSLQATYEQYF
12	few	TRBV10-3	.	TRBJ2-5	TGTGCCATCATGGGGGAACAAGAGACCCAGTACTTC	CAIMGEQETQYF
14	many	TRBV7-6	.	TRBJ2-4	TGTGCCAGCAGCCAGGAGCCCGCCGGGAACATTCAGTACTTC	CASSQEPAGNIQYF
16	once	TRBV14	.	TRBJ2-2	TGTGCCAGCAGCCAAGATGAGGGTAGCCGGCCCGGGGAGCTGTTTTTT	CASSQDEGSRPGELFF
13	.	TRBV12-3/TRBV12-4	.	TRBJ2-5	TGTGCCAGCAGACCCGACAGGCAAGAGACCCAGTACTTC	CASRPDRQETQYF
14	many	TRBV2	.	TRBJ2-3	TGTGCCAGCAAGGGGACGGATAGCACAGATACGCAGTATTTT	CASKGTDSTDTQYF
12	.	TRBV7-9	TRBD1	TRBJ1-1	TGTGCCAGCAGCTACCAGGGGGCTGAAGCTTTCTTT	CASSYQGAEAFF
16	many	TRBV7-8	.	TRBJ1-4	TGTGCCAGCAGCTTCTCAGGCTTCGGGACTAATGAAAAACTGTTTTTT	CASSFSGFGTNEKLFF
12	many	TRBV7-2	.	TRBJ2-1	TGTGCCAGCAGCCTTAGCGGCTGGGGGCAGTTCTTC	CASSLSGWGQFF
14	few	TRBV20-1	TRBD2	TRBJ2-1	TGCAGTGCTATAGCGGGGGGTTCCTACAATGAGCAGTTCTTC	CSAIAGGSYNEQFF
14	few	TRBV19	.	TRBJ1-2	TGTGCCAGTAGTATGACCCTTTTTAACTATGGCTACACCTTC	CASSMTLFNYGYTF
18	many	TRBV7-8	TRBD2	TRBJ2-1	TGTGCCAGCAGCTTAGCGCTGATTGGGCTAGCGGGGCCCAATGAGCAGTTCTTC	CASSLALIGLAGPNEQFF
14	few	TRBV29-1	.	TRBJ2-5	TGCAGCGTTGACGGGCGAGCGTTTCAAGAGACCCAGTACTTC	CSVDGRAFQETQYF
19	few	TRBV28	TRBD1	TRBJ1-4	TGTGCCAGCAGTTTATTTACCCCGGGACAGGGGTTTACTAATGAAAAACTGTTTTTT	CASSLFTPGQGFTNEKLFF
18	.	TRBV6-5	.	TRBJ2-1	TGTGCCAGCAGTTACTCGATGGCCGGGGGGCTAAAGTACAATGAGCAGTTCTTC	CASSYSMAGGLKYNEQFF
17	.	TRBV4-1	TRBD2	TRBJ2-3	TGCGCCAGCAGCCAAGATCCAGCGGGGGGGCCTAGTGATACGCAGTATTTT	CASSQDPAGGPSDTQYF
14	many	TRBV27	.	TRBJ1-1	TGTGCCAGCAGTTTGACCACGCAGGGGACTGAAGCTTTCTTT	CASSLTTQGTEAFF
11	many	TRBV6-2/TRBV6-3	.	TRBJ2-5	TGTGCCAGCAGTAGGTCCGAGACCCAGTACTTC	CASSRSETQYF
19	few	TRBV4-2	.	TRBJ1-2	TGTGCCAGCAGCCAAGATGTCGTGGACGGAAAGAAAAGAGACTATGGCTACACCTTC	CASSQDVVDGKKRDYGYTF
14	.	TRBV7-9	.	TRBJ2-7	TGTGCCAGCAGCTTAAAGGGGTTGGACTACGAGCAGTACTTC	CASSLKGLDYEQYF
14	.	TRBV7-9	TRBD1	TRBJ2-2	TGTGCCAGCAGCGGCACAGGGGTCACCGGGGAGCTGTTTTTT	CASSGTGVTGELFF
15	.	TRBV7-9	.	TRBJ1-3	TGTGCCAGCAGCCAGGGCTCTAACTCTGGAAACACCATATATTTT	CASSQGSNSGNTIYF
12	many	TRBV13	.	TRBJ1-5	TGTGCCAGCAGCTCACGCAATCAGCCCCAGCATTTT	CASSSRNQPQHF
15	many	TRBV7-8	TRBD2	TRBJ2-2	TGTGCCAGCAGGTTGACTAGCGGGGATACCGGGGAGCTGTTTTTT	CASRLTSGDTGELFF
17	few	TRBV18	.	TRBJ2-1	TGTGCCAGCTCACCAGGAAAGGGGGGCACCTCCTACAATGAGCAGTTCTTC	CASSPGKGGTSYNEQFF
12	many	TRBV12-3/TRBV12-4	.	TRBJ1-2	TGTGCCAGCACCTTGGGGGTAGAAGGCTACACCTTC	CASTLGVEGYTF
16	.	TRBV2	TRBD1	TRBJ2-4	TGTGCCAGCAGTCCTTTCGTGGGACAGGGAGGGGGCATTCAGTACTTC	CASSPFVGQGGGIQYF
15	few	TRBV3-1	.	TRBJ2-3	TGTGCCAGCAGTGCGGGACAGACGACCCGAGATACGCAGTATTTT	CASSAGQTTRDTQYF
14	once	TRBV4-1	.	TRBJ1-1	TGCGCCAGCAGCCAAGAGCGAGGGAACACTGAAGCTTTCTTT	CASSQERGNTEAFF
13	.	TRBV29-1	.	TRBJ1-2	TGCAGCGTACCCGGGAAGGCCCCATATGGCTACACCTTC	CSVPGKAPYGYTF